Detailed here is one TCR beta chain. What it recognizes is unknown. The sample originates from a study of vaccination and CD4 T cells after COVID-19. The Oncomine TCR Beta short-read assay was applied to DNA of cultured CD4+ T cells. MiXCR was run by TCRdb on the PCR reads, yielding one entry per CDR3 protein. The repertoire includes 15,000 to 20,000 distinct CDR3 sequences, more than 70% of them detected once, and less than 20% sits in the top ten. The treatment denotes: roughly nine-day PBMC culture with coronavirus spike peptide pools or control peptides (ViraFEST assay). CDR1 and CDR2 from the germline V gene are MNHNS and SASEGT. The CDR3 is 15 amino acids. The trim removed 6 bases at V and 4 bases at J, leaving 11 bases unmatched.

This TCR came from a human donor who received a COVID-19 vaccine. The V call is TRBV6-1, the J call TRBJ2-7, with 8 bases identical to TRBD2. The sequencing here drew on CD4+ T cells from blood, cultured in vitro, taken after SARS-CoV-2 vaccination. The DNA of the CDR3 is TGTGCCAGCAGGGCCCTATCGGCGGGGGGTTACGAGCAGTACTTC. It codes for CASRALSAGGYEQYF.